The clone carrying this T cell receptor beta chain was observed at least ten times. The antigen is unknown. The data belong to a study of CD8 T cells in ankylosing spondylitis. General study points: Disease-linked clones reportedly showed significant enrichment in matched ankylosing spondylitis synovial fluid. Prior literature has documented some motif variants in synovial fluid and blood from reactive arthritis.

Germline CDR1 is LGHDT and CDR2 is YNNKEL (reference sequence). This CDR3 has 19 amino acids. With 3 bases removed from V and 0 bases from J, the gap between germline ends came to 21 bases. Quantitative 5'-RACE was performed with molecular barcodes, and it yielded the TCR beta libraries. TCRdb fed the 5' RACE reads into MiXCR, producing one record per CDR3 protein. The data show under 250,000 distinct CDR3 sequences, roughly 10% seen once. The receptor was derived from a male donor with ankylosing spondylitis or in good health (not recorded which). The J gene is TRBJ2-4, the V gene TRBV3-1; tentatively, D is TRBD1 (5 bases). The sequenced sample was blood, either unsorted or a sorted T cell fraction (not recorded which). In DNA, the CDR3 is TGTGCCAGCAGCCAGTCCTTCAGGGTTCCACTTCTAGCCAAAAACATTCAGTACTTC. Encoded protein: CASSQSFRVPLLAKNIQYF.